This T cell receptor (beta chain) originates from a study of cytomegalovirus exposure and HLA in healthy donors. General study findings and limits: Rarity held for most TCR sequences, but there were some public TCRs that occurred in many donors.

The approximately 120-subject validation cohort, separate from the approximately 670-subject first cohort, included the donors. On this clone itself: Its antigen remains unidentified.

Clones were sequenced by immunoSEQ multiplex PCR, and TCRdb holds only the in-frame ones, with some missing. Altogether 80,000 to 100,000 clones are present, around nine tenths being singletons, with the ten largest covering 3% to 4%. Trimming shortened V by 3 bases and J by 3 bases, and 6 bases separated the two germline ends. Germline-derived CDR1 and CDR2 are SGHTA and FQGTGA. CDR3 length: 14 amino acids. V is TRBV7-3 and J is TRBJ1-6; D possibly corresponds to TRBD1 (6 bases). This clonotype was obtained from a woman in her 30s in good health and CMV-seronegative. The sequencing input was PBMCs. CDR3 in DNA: TGTGCCAGCAGCTTGGACAGCTATAATTCACCCCTCCACTTT. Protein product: CASSLDSYNSPLHF.